The TCR beta chain described here comes from a study of blood T cells in healthy people across ages. Trimming took 1 base from V and 0 from J, leaving 8 bases between them. This CDR3 has 15 residues. Per germline, CDR1 KGHSH and CDR2 LQKENI. Overall study findings and caveats: There was a strong correlation between TCR beta diversity and naive T cell percentage.

With a J-beta primer mix and a sample-barcoded 5' primer, a second PCR ran roughly 6 to 12 cycles. TCRdb re-called the 5' RACE reads through MiXCR, storing one row per CDR3 protein. The data contain just over 1 million distinct CDR3 sequences, 35% to 55% of them singletons. A remark on this clonotype: Antigen: not known.

The sequenced sample was blood. The genes are TRBV18 and TRBJ2-3; D is undetermined. The source of this sequence is a woman aged 55-69 years in good health. The CDR3 nucleotides read TGTGCCAGCTCACCACAGTCAAGTAGCACAGATACGCAGTATTTT. The encoded protein is CASSPQSSSTDTQYF.